A single sample is the source of the 4 T cell receptor beta chains below, sequenced in a study of T-cell memory formation after mild COVID-19. TCRdb reprocessed the 5' RACE reads with MiXCR, giving one entry per CDR3 protein. The sample includes around 45,000 distinct CDR3 sequences, 7.5% to 10% seen only once; the top ten take about 10%. Sequenced: PBMCs or a T cell subset sorted from them (not recorded which). The receptors were gathered from an adult woman who had mild COVID-19 (a few samples of this study predate the infection). Cell type and time point are not known.

This clonotype was counted ten times or more. The gene calls are TRBV29-1 and TRBJ2-1; 7 bases agree with TRBD1. Per the germline V gene, CDR1 is SQVTM and CDR2 is ANQGSEA. The V segment lost 6 bases and the J segment 1 base; nucleotides outside the gene matches: 6. The CDR3 has 14 residues. The CDR3 DNA reads as TGCAGCGTGGATGACAGGGCTTCCTACAATGAGCAGTTCTTC. It yields the protein CSVDDRASYNEQFF.

In this sample, this clonotype turned up many times. The chain links TRBV15 to TRBJ2-5; 7 bases agree with TRBD1. The CDR3 has 15 amino acids. The V segment lost 1 base and the J segment 5 bases; nucleotides outside the gene matches: 7. Germline CDR1 is LNHNV and CDR2 is YYDKDF (reference sequence). CDR3 coding DNA: TGTGCCACCAGCAGAGTGGAAGGGGGCAGCGAGACCCAGTACTTC. This codes for CATSRVEGGSETQYF.

This clonotype was picked up one time. The chain combines TRBV12-3 or TRBV12-4 with TRBJ1-1; weak D call: TRBD1 (6 bases). V gave up 10 bases and J gave up 1 base, with 19 bases separating them. The CDR3 has 15 amino acids. The CDR3 loop reads CAITGGRIKNTEAFF. CDR3 DNA: TGTGCCATCACGGGGGGGCGGATCAAGAACACTGAAGCTTTCTTT.

This clonotype was picked up a small number of times. The CDR3 here is CATSRDLGVEKLFF. CDR3 bases: TGTGCCACCAGCAGAGATCTAGGGGTTGAAAAACTGTTTTTT. The chain has TRBV15 and TRBJ1-4; possible D gene TRBD1, 5 bases. In germline, CDR1 is LNHNV, CDR2 YYDKDF (reference sequence). The germline V and J ends were trimmed by 0 bases and 7 bases, with 9 bases remaining between them. CDR3 size: 14 residues.